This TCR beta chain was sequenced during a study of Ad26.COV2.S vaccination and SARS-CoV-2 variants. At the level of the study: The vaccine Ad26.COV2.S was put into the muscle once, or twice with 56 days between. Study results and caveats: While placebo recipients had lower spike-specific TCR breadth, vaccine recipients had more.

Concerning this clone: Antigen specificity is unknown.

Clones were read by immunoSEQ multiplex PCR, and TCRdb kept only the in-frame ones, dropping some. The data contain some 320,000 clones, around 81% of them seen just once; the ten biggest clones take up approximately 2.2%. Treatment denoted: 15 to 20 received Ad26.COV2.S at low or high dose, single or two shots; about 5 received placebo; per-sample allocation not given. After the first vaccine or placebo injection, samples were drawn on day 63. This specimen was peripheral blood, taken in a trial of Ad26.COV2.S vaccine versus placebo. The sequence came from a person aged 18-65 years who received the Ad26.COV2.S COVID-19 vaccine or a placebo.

This CDR3 is CAWSVKQNTEAFF. The DNA of the CDR3 is TGTGCCTGGAGTGTCAAACAGAACACTGAAGCTTTCTTT. The chain joins TRBV30 to TRBJ1-1; D gene ambiguous. This CDR3 comprises 13 residues. V lost 0 bases, J lost 1 base, and 6 bases lay in between. Germline V gene data show CDR1 as GTSNPN and CDR2 as SVGIG (reference sequence).